The source of this TCR beta chain is a study of radiation and T cells in renal cell carcinoma (dated by TCRdb to the early 2020s). Broadly, across the study: The samples were drawn from a clinical trial, where primary renal cell carcinomas were treated with 15 Gy of stereotactic body radiation therapy and then removed by nephrectomy 4 weeks afterward. In total, about 50 samples underwent TCR beta sequencing: roughly 26 tumors plus 27 peripheral blood samples. Across all 55 or so samples, several million unique CDR3 nucleotide sequences, encoding 2,658,974 unique CDR3 amino acid sequences, were identified. What the research found in general, with its limitations: In blood, the top tumor clonotypes increased from baseline to 2 weeks after radiation and then shrank by 4 weeks, which suggests a temporary expansion of tumor-resident clones. Effects of radiation dose or scheduling on the TCR repertoire could not be addressed with the single-armed trial design. Dynamics of the blood repertoire were not tracked past 4 weeks after treatment. Because pretreatment tumor biopsies were not available, the study could not determine whether clonotypes were already present within the tumor at baseline.

This clone appeared once. Its antigen specificity is not known. Per-nucleotide qualities are absent, and no much larger clonotype sits a single base away. In light of the paper, this sample's time point label describes: baseline pretreatment blood. Reading the label with the study, this specimen's treatment or condition is: 15 Gy SBRT to primary tumor, nephrectomy 4 weeks later. To track tumor-enriched clonotypes, serial peripheral blood was sampled from radiation-treated patients at baseline and at 2 weeks and 4 weeks after SBRT. Every patient's renal cell carcinoma showed clear cell pathology. Genomic DNA for TCR sequencing was prepared using the QIAamp DNA Blood Mini Kit (Qiagen). Samples were included in the analyses only if all quality control checks were passed. The CDR3 holds 11 amino acids from the cysteine to the phenylalanine. Only the CDR3 part of the read is kept: 33 bases, read in frame from the first base. Reading the germline V gene (reference sequence) gives CDR1 DFQATT and CDR2 SNEGSKA. V loses 1 base, J loses 5 bases, and the germline ends lie 3 bases apart.

Following the manufacturer's recommendations, the immunoSEQ kit was used to generate TCR beta libraries from genomic DNA. Library preparation used a first multiplex PCR with proprietary primers, then a second PCR adding unique barcodes, with bead cleanups after each round. A positive control reaction and a negative control reaction, both provided in the kit, were run with every batch of samples. The final libraries were assessed on an Agilent 4200 TapeStation D1000 ScreenTape, pooled by volume, and quantified by qPCR. Sequencing was performed on an Illumina NextSeq500 with a MidOutput 150-cycle cartridge, and 156 Read1 and 15 Index1 cycles were run with kit custom primers. The pooled library was loaded at approximately 0.96 pM, and about 20% PhiX control was spiked in. For the original study's pipeline: The vendor-processed data were analyzed in R, and a clonotype was defined as all T cells that share the same CDR3 nucleotide sequence. In the clone abundance analyses, frequencies in each sample were normalized to that sample's 10,000 most abundant clones. Public T cell clones, which averaged fewer than five per sample, were removed prior to analysis. A difference in abundance of at least 32-fold between compartments was used to define tumor-enriched and baseline blood-enriched clonotypes. A beta-binomial differential abundance model was applied to find clonotypes that expanded or contracted between blood time points. Tumor-blood repertoire similarity was measured with the Baroni-Urbani and Buser coefficient, and groups were compared using two-tailed Wilcoxon tests in R. TCRdb obtained this table from immuneACCESS and retained in-frame rearrangements with V and J assigned. These tables miss some clones; where compared with another copy, unresolved V genes account for less than half of the shortfall, and the remainder is unexplained. For V, J and clone size, that table is used; D and trimming come from the DNA. For this sample the table gives around 140,000 clones, of which around 90% were detected only once. The ten top clones hold 4.1% of the sample.

The sequencing used blood, collected from a patient whose treatment included radiotherapy and nephrectomy. Recombination linked TRBV20-1 to TRBJ2-1, with the D segment identity uncertain. The receptor was derived from a woman aged 70-85 years with renal cell carcinoma. The CDR3 is CSARVNNEQFF. Read as DNA, the sequence is TGCAGTGCTAGAGTGAACAATGAGCAGTTCTTC.